What follows is one T cell receptor beta chain and its context. Its antigen remains unknown. This specimen comes from a study of radiation and T cells in renal cell carcinoma. Study information: Nephrectomy followed 15 Gy stereotactic body radiation by 4 weeks. General study points: Baseline intratumoral clonotype presence is unknown without pretreatment biopsies. From baseline, blood top tumor clonotypes peaked at 2 weeks post-radiation.

Time point here: baseline pretreatment blood. The treatment is: 15 Gy SBRT to primary tumor, nephrectomy 4 weeks later. Clear cell pathology was present in this patient's renal cell carcinoma. This CDR3 is 14 amino acids long. Germline V gives CDR1 MNHNS, CDR2 SASEGT. Trimming took 4 bases from V and 0 from J; bases not matched to a gene: 0. Method: immunoSEQ multiplex PCR; TCRdb's copy keeps in-frame clones and lacks some. The data contain approximately 100,000 clones, 86% of them singletons. The rearrangement joins TRBV6-1 to TRBJ2-5, with 9 bases identical to TRBD2. The sample here was blood, taken from a patient whose treatment included radiotherapy and nephrectomy. The source of this sequence is a man in his forties or fifties with renal cell carcinoma. CDR3 sequence: CASSGLADQETQYF. The CDR3 DNA reads TGTGCCAGCAGTGGACTAGCGGACCAAGAGACCCAGTACTTC.